The sequence of this T cell receptor (beta chain) was determined in a study of beta chain features in type 1 diabetes. With 5 bases removed from V and 0 bases from J, the gap between germline ends came to 11 bases. Germline V lookup: CDR1 SGHTA, CDR2 FQGNSA. The CDR3 has 14 residues. Sorted populations all had greater than 98% purity. What was sequenced were expressed TCRB transcripts, since all of the isolated RNA had been reverse transcribed. Some clones are missing from TCRdb's copy, which holds only in-frame ones; the method was immunoSEQ multiplex PCR. This table has around 160,000 clones, about 51% appearing once.

This receptor was taken from a man aged 18 to 30 in good health. The rearrangement links TRBV7-2 to TRBJ2-7; D not certain. Sequenced input: Tregs from blood. The CDR3 DNA follows: TGTGCCAGCAGCCGAGCGTACGACTCCTACGAGCAGTACTTC. Translated: CASSRAYDSYEQYF.